The 23 T cell receptor beta chains below come from one sample, sequenced in a study of blood T cells in healthy people across ages. Through a sample-barcoded 5' primer and a J-beta primer mix, a second PCR was run for roughly 6 to 12 cycles. MiXCR, run by TCRdb on the 5' RACE reads, gives a single entry per CDR3 protein. The sample contains some 690,000 distinct CDR3 sequences, approximately 22% of which appear only once. Sequences were obtained from blood. These receptor sequences come from a man between 65 and 80 years old in good health.

The gene calls are TRBV19 and TRBJ2-5; D is ambiguous. The germline V gene encodes CDR1 LNHDA and CDR2 SQIVND (reference sequence). The V end was cut by 1 base, the J end by 2 bases, with 14 bases between. The length of the CDR3 is 16 residues. This chain's CDR3 is CASSIVRHRKQETQYF. The CDR3 DNA is TGTGCCAGTAGTATAGTACGACACCGAAAACAAGAGACCCAGTACTTC.

CDR3 loop: CASSETFGGIEETQYF. As DNA, the CDR3 is TGTGCCAGCAGTGAGACGTTCGGAGGGATCGAAGAGACCCAGTACTTC. V gene TRBV25-1 combines with J gene TRBJ2-5; D is possibly TRBD2 (6 bases). The CDR3 extends over 16 amino acids. CDR1 is MGHDK and CDR2 is SYGVNS in the germline V gene. V lost 3 bases and J 3 bases, leaving 17 bases between the germline ends.

V is TRBV7-2 and J is TRBJ2-1; no firm D call. Per the germline V gene, CDR1 is SGHTA and CDR2 is FQGNSA. The CDR3 runs to 14 residues. Trimming pared 0 bases from V and 4 bases from J, leaving 7 bases between. This CDR3 reads CASSLATEYNEQFF. Here the CDR3 DNA reads TGTGCCAGCAGCTTAGCTACAGAGTACAATGAGCAGTTCTTC.

The rearrangement uses TRBV4-1 and TRBJ1-3; D possibly corresponds to TRBD1 (5 bases). This CDR3 has 17 residues. The germline CDR1 and CDR2 sequences are MGHRA and YSYEKL. V lost 0 bases, J lost 4 bases, and 16 bases lay in between. The CDR3 sequence: CASSQDAGDTLGNTIYF. The CDR3, as DNA: TGCGCCAGCAGCCAAGATGCGGGGGATACTCTGGGAAACACCATATATTTT.

This clonotype has a handful of counts. This chain joins TRBV25-1 and TRBJ1-1; TRBD1 matches at 8 bases. Germline V CDR1 and CDR2: MGHDK, SYGVNS. The V segment lost 3 bases and the J segment 4 bases; nucleotides outside the gene matches: 7. The length of the CDR3 is 15 residues. This CDR3 is CASSDTGGVSTEAFF. CDR3 nucleotides: TGTGCCAGCAGTGATACAGGGGGTGTAAGCACTGAAGCTTTCTTT.

V and J are TRBV28 and TRBJ1-4; D is ambiguous. The ends were cut back, 3 bases at V and 7 bases at J, with 9 bases in the middle. This CDR3 region has 13 residues. Germline V gives CDR1 MDHEN, CDR2 SYDVKM. The CDR3 is CASSFGLSEKLFF. The CDR3 coding sequence is TGTGCCAGCAGTTTCGGGTTATCTGAAAAACTGTTTTTT.

The chain joins TRBV9 to TRBJ2-5; D is perhaps TRBD2 (6 bases). CDR3 length equals 14 residues. Per germline, CDR1 SGDLS and CDR2 YYNGEE. The germline V and J ends were trimmed by 2 bases and 7 bases, with 15 bases remaining between them. DNA for the CDR3: TGTGCCAGCAGCGTCTCACGGGAGAGGGGGACCCAGTACTTC. Translating gives CASSVSRERGTQYF.

This rearrangement joins TRBV6-6 to TRBJ2-5, with 7 bases fitting TRBD1. The J call may be in error: the DNA end matches TRBJ2-1 better. This CDR3 is 13 amino acids long. Germline V gene data show CDR1 as MNHNY and CDR2 as SVGAGI (reference sequence). CDR3 DNA sequence: TGTGCCAGCAGTTACTTATTACAGGGGTGGCAGTTCTTC. Translated, it gives CASSYLLQGWQFF.

This sequence joins TRBV27 and TRBJ1-5; D gene uncertain. The CDR3 has 15 residues. The V end was cut by 6 bases, the J end by 3 bases, with 15 bases between. The germline V gene encodes CDR1 MNHEY and CDR2 SMNVEV (reference sequence). The CDR3 loop reads CASSKTGPYNQPQHF. The DNA of the CDR3 is TGTGCCAGCAGCAAAACCGGGCCCTACAATCAGCCCCAGCATTTT.

This clonotype was found a few times. V and J are TRBV12-3 or TRBV12-4 and TRBJ2-1; 8 bases align to TRBD1. V shed 5 bases and J 0 bases; nucleotides not matched to a gene: 6. CDR3 size: 16 residues. CDR3 region: CASSEPGQVSYNEQFF. The CDR3 bases are TGTGCCAGCAGTGAACCGGGACAGGTCTCCTACAATGAGCAGTTCTTC.

This clonotype was seen only a few times. J is TRBJ1-2 and V is TRBV19, with TRBD1 matching 10 bases. Germline CDR1 and CDR2: LNHDA and SQIVND (reference sequence). Unmatched junction bases numbered 15, after V lost 9 bases and J lost 5 bases. The length of the CDR3 is 16 residues. This CDR3 reads CASNRDRGPQGYGYTF. Here the CDR3 DNA reads TGTGCCAGCAACCGGGACAGGGGCCCCCAGGGGTATGGCTACACCTTC.

This clonotype appeared a few times. V and J are TRBV20-1 and TRBJ1-2; maybe TRBD1 (6 bases). Trimming pared 3 bases from V and 3 bases from J, leaving 17 bases between. This CDR3 is built from 15 residues. Germline V gene lookup returns CDR1 DFQATT and CDR2 SNEGSKA (reference sequence). In nucleotides, the CDR3 is TGCAGTGCTAGGGGTGGGGGGGGCAGCGACTATGGCTACACCTTC. It specifies CSARGGGGSDYGYTF.

The chain recombines TRBV6-2 or TRBV6-3 with TRBJ1-2; possible D gene TRBD1, 6 bases. CDR3 length: 14 amino acids. V was clipped by 0 bases and J by 6 bases, with 11 bases between them. Germline CDR1 reads MNHEY; CDR2 reads SVGEGT. The CDR3 region has the DNA TGTGCCAGCAGTTACTCCAACAGGGTAAATGGCTACACCTTC. Its translation is CASSYSNRVNGYTF.

This clonotype has a handful of counts. CDR3 bases: TGTGCCAGCAGGGGTACCGACAGAGAAAAACTGTTTTTT. Translation: CASRGTDREKLFF. The chain has TRBV6-5 and TRBJ1-4, with D possibly matching TRBD1 (5 bases). Germline lookup yields CDR1 MNHEY and CDR2 SVGAGI. The CDR3 loop spans 13 amino acids. With 6 bases removed from V and 8 bases from J, the gap between germline ends came to 13 bases.

This clonotype has only a few counts. The chain uses TRBV28 and TRBJ2-2, with 9 bases identical to TRBD1. The CDR3 length is 14 residues. V shed 6 bases, J shed 6 bases, and the junction held 5 bases outside the gene matches. Germline loops: CDR1 MDHEN, CDR2 SYDVKM. CDR3 sequence: CASRGQGAPGELFF. The CDR3, as DNA: TGTGCCAGCAGGGGACAGGGTGCCCCCGGGGAGCTGTTTTTT.

This chain connects TRBV25-1 to TRBJ2-5; D gene ambiguous. The DNA matches TRBJ2-7 better at its end, which makes the J call doubtful. The V gene's germline CDR1 is MGHDK and CDR2 SYGVNS. The CDR3 loop spans 14 amino acids. CDR3 sequence (DNA): TGTGCCAGCAGTGATCCCGACCTTTCCTACGAGCAGTACTTC. Translating gives CASSDPDLSYEQYF.

The chain couples TRBV7-2 to TRBJ1-5; D is ambiguous. Trimming removed 0 bases at V and 3 bases at J, with 18 bases between. Per germline, CDR1 SGHTA and CDR2 FQGNSA. CDR3 length: 18 amino acids. Here the CDR3 DNA reads TGTGCCAGCAGCTTAGCTTTGTTCGGTGGTCAGGACAATCAGCCCCAGCATTTT. It translates to CASSLALFGGQDNQPQHF. Using reference TRBV7-2 and TRBJ1-5 for the parts outside the CDR3, the full variable domain is GAGVSQSPSNKVTEKGKDVELRCDPISGHTALYWYRQSLGQGLEFLIYFQGNSAPDKSGLPSDRFSAERTGGSVSTLTIQRTQQEDSAVYLCASSLALFGGQDNQPQHFGDGTRLSIL.

The chain carries TRBV12-3 or TRBV12-4 and TRBJ1-2; perhaps TRBD1 as D (6 bases). The CDR3 has 14 residues. V dropped 3 bases and J dropped 4 bases, with 12 bases sitting between them. The CDR3 spells CASSLDSYSYGYTF. CDR3 DNA sequence: TGTGCCAGCAGTTTGGACAGCTACTCCTATGGCTACACCTTC.

A few counts support this clonotype. The J gene is TRBJ2-1, the V gene TRBV5-1; 8 bases align to TRBD1. Germline CDR1 and CDR2: SGHRS and YFSETQ. The CDR3 is 14 amino acids. Unmatched junction bases numbered 5, after V lost 3 bases and J lost 6 bases. In DNA form, the CDR3 reads TGCGCCAGCAGCTCCGGACAGGGAGTCAATGAGCAGTTCTTC. This encodes CASSSGQGVNEQFF.

The chain uses TRBV6-6 and TRBJ2-3, with D perhaps being TRBD1 or TRBD2 (5 bases each). The CDR3 runs to 17 residues. V was shortened by 2 bases and J by 7 bases, with 22 bases between the two germline ends. The germline gives CDR1 MNHNY, CDR2 SVGAGI (reference sequence). This chain's CDR3 is CASSYQGGPTGLNTQYF. The CDR3 DNA is TGTGCCAGCAGTTACCAGGGTGGACCGACGGGGTTGAATACGCAGTATTTT.

This clonotype was observed a handful of times. The chain couples TRBV7-2 to TRBJ2-7; tentatively, D is TRBD2 (6 bases). Germline loops: CDR1 SGHTA, CDR2 FQGNSA. CDR3 length: 18 amino acids. The V end lost 0 bases, the J end lost 4 bases, and 22 bases lay between the germline ends. CDR3 DNA sequence: TGTGCCAGCAGCTTAGCGCTAAGTAAGCAGGGACTTCGATACGAGCAGTACGTC. It yields the protein CASSLALSKQGLRYEQYV.

The chain combines TRBV3-1 with TRBJ2-5; D not certain. TRBJ2-7 matches the DNA end more closely, so the J call is doubtful. This CDR3 comprises 15 residues. CDR1 LGHDT and CDR2 YNNKEL come from the germline V gene (reference sequence). The CDR3: CASSQERLSSYEQYF. CDR3 nucleotide sequence: TGTGCCAGCAGCCAAGAAAGGCTTAGCTCCTACGAGCAGTACTTC.

This clonotype was recorded once. The gene calls are TRBV5-1 and TRBJ2-5, with 11 bases lining up with TRBD1. The trim removed 4 bases at V and 3 bases at J, leaving 5 bases unmatched. The CDR3 runs 15 residues. Germline V gene lookup returns CDR1 SGHRS and CDR2 YFSETQ. This chain's CDR3 is CASSRTGGLEETQYF. The CDR3 nucleotides read TGCGCCAGCAGCCGGACAGGGGGCTTGGAAGAGACCCAGTACTTC.